The rows below give T cell receptor beta chains drawn from one sample of a study of early T cells in non-severe SARS-CoV-2 infection. MiXCR, applied by TCRdb to the 5' RACE reads, yields one record per CDR3 protein. The repertoire consists of about 60,000 distinct CDR3 sequences, with approximately 9% occurring once and the leading ten covering roughly 15%. Sequenced: whole blood. Receptors were obtained from an adult who was a healthcare worker with PCR-confirmed SARS-CoV-2 infection or an uninfected control (not recorded which). Both conserved end residues are part of each CDR3. A D gene is named only where the DNA matches it firmly.

NA,TRBV9,CASSVEDGEKLFF
TRBD2,TRBV12-3/TRBV12-4,CASRARTSGTYTDTQYF
NA,TRBV7-9,CASSLAGDSPLHF
NA,TRBV28,CASSSTPFISGYTF
NA,TRBV27,CASSQEVGRVRNEQFF
NA,TRBV7-9,CASSSASLANYGYTF
NA,TRBV7-9,CASSLVGAGWYEQYF
TRBD2,TRBV6-2/TRBV6-3,CASSWGLGTGYEQYF
NA,TRBV6-5,CASRSLSGNTIYF
TRBD2,TRBV6-2/TRBV6-3,CASSLAGVVYEQYF
NA,TRBV7-2,CASSLYLPDGYTF
NA,TRBV28,CASSLSPGATASYGYTF
NA,TRBV7-3,CASSPLVPLTF
TRBD2,TRBV12-3/TRBV12-4,CASSGRGGTDTQYF
TRBD2,TRBV7-6,CASSLAPTSGNPQYF
TRBD2,TRBV12-3/TRBV12-4,CASRPLAGVGDTQYF
TRBD1,TRBV29-1,CSVTGTDLYNEQFF
TRBD2,TRBV28,CASSHSGIRSNEQYF
NA,TRBV25-1,CASSESSKRSTESETQYF
TRBD2,TRBV5-6,CASSLVASGDIQYF
NA,TRBV28,CASSFFNTGAEAFF
NA,TRBV18,CASSSGQSFTGELFF
NA,TRBV7-9,CASTKTGQETQYF
TRBD2,TRBV7-2,CASSRSSGTRDSYEQYF
TRBD2,TRBV30,CAWNRLAGNNEQFF
NA,TRBV7-9,CASSQATDDIKDEQYF
NA,TRBV7-2,CASAQGLQETQYF
NA,TRBV27,CASTPGGARVNTEAFF
NA,TRBV20-1,CSARSGGGIGSPLHF
NA,TRBV28,CASTRGHQETQYF
NA,TRBV29-1,CSVGGIQGTEAFF
NA,TRBV2,CASSVGANVLTF
NA,TRBV25-1,CASSPTLGRSMNTEAFF
NA,TRBV28,CASMGREETQYF
TRBD2,TRBV12-5,CASGSGTSGYEQYF
NA,TRBV4-3,CASSQDLSGPRGETQYF
NA,TRBV28,CASSLEDHYNEQFF
NA,TRBV6-2/TRBV6-3,CASSLTGKSYEQYF
NA,TRBV28,CASNPGGRPYTDTQYF
NA,TRBV6-2/TRBV6-3,CASSYSYPTEAFF
NA,TRBV20-1,CSAPFNEQYF
TRBD2,TRBV6-2/TRBV6-3,CASSYHSGTGLSTDTQYF